The rows below give T cell receptor beta chains drawn from one sample of a study of cytomegalovirus exposure and HLA in healthy donors. Sequenced by immunoSEQ multiplex PCR; TCRdb stores in-frame clones only, minus some. The sample lists some 71,000 clones, approximately 70% occurring once. Sequenced: PBMCs. Source of these receptors: a woman in her fifties or sixties in good health and CMV-seropositive. Each CDR3 is given with its conserved first and last residue. The D gene is left open where the match is weak. Clone sizes are given selectively: once, few, many, or a class where the clone is expanded.

D,size,V,J,DNA,CDR3
TRBD1,few,TRBV28,TRBJ1-5,TGTGCCAGCACTCAAAGGGGGCTTTATAGCAATCAGCCCCAGCATTTT,CASTQRGLYSNQPQHF
TRBD1,-,TRBV25-1,TRBJ2-5,TGTGCCAGCAGTGGCGGGACAGGGAAACCCTCTCAAGAGACCCAGTACTTC,CASSGGTGKPSQETQYF
-,once,TRBV7-9,TRBJ1-1,TGTGCCAGCAGCTTAGCGGTCAGGGAAGCTTTCTTT,CASSLAVREAFF
TRBD1,-,TRBV28,TRBJ1-1,TGTGCCAGCAGTTTACCCTTTCTGACAGGGACTGAAGCTTTCTTT,CASSLPFLTGTEAFF
TRBD2,-,TRBV28,TRBJ2-7,TGTGCCAGCAGTTTTAAGTATCTGTTGGGTAGCGGGAGCGCGGGCGAGCAGTACTTC,CASSFKYLLGSGSAGEQYF
-,-,TRBV5-1,TRBJ1-1,TGCGCCAGCAGCATACAGGGAATGAACACTGAAGCTTTCTTT,CASSIQGMNTEAFF
-,-,TRBV27,TRBJ2-7,TGTGCCACCCGGGGGAGGGGGGGGACCCACTACGAGCAGTACTTC,CATRGRGGTHYEQYF
-,-,TRBV28,TRBJ2-3,TGTGCCAGCAGTTTAACATCCGGGTCACACACAGATACGCAGTATTTT,CASSLTSGSHTDTQYF
-,-,TRBV6-4,TRBJ1-1,TGTGCCAGCAGCGGGGAGGGGAACACTGAAGCTTTCTTT,CASSGEGNTEAFF
TRBD2,-,TRBV5-1,TRBJ2-2,TGCGCCAGCAGCTTGTTTGCGGGGGGCCATACTTACGGGGAGCTGTTTTTT,CASSLFAGGHTYGELFF
-,-,TRBV27,TRBJ2-7,TGTGCCAGCAGTCCCGGGGATGGGACTGCTACCTACGAGCAGTACTTC,CASSPGDGTATYEQYF